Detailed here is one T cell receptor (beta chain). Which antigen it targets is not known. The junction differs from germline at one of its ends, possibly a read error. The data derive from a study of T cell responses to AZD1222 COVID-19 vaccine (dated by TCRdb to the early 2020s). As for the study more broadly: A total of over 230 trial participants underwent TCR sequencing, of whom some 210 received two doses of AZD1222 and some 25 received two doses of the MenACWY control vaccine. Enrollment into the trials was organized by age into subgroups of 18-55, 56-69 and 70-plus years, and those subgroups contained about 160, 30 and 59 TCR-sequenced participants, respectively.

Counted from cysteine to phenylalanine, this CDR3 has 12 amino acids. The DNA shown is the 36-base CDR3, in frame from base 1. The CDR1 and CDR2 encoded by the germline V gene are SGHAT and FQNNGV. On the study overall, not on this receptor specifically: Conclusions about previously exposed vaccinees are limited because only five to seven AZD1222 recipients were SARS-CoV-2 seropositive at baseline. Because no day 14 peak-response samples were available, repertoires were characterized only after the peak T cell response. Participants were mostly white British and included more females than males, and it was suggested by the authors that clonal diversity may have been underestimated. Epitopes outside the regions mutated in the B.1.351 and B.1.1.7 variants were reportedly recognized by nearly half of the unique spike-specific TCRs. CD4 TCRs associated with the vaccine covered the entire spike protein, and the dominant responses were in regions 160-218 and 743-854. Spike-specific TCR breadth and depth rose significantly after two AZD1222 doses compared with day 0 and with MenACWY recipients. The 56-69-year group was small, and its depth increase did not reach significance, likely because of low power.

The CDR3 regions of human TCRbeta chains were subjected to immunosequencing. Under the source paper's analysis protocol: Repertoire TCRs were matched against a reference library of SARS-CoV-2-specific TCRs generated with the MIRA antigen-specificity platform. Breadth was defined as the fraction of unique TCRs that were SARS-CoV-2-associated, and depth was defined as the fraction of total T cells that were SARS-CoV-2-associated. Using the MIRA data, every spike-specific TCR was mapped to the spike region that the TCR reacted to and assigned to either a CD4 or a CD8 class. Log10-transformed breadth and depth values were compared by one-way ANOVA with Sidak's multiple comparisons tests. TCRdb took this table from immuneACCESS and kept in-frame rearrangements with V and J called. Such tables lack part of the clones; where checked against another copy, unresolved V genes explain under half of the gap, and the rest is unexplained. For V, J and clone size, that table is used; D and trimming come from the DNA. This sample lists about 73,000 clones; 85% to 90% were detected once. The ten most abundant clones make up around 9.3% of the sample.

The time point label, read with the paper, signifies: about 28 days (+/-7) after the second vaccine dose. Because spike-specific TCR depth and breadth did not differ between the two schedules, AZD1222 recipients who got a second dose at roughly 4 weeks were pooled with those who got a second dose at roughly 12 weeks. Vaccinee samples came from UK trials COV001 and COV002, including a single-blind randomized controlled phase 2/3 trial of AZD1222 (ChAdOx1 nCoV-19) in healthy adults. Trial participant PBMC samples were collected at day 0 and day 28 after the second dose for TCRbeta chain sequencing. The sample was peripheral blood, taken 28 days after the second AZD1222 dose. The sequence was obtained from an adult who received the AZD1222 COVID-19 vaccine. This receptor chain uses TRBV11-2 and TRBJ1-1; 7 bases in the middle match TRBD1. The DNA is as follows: TGTGCCAGCAGCTTATCGGGCAGGGGGAGCTACTTT. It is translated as CASSLSGRGSYF. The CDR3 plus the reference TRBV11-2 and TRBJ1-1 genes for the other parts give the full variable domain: EAGVAQSPRYKIIEKRQSVAFWCNPISGHATLYWYQQILGQGPKLLIQFQNNGVVDDSQLPKDRFSAERLKGVDSTLKIQPAKLEDSAVYLCASSLSGRGSYFGQGTRLTVV.